The rows below give T cell receptor beta chains drawn from one sample of a study of follicular helper T cells after annual influenza vaccination. Data came from immunoSEQ multiplex PCR; TCRdb stores just in-frame clones and leaves some out. The data contain about 11,000 clones, roughly 80% of them singletons. The sequencing used CXCR5- memory CD4+ T cells sorted from blood, collected 6 weeks after influenza vaccination. The receptor set was obtained from an adult who received the influenza vaccine. CDR3s include the opening cysteine and the closing phenylalanine or tryptophan. D genes are given only for firm matches. Clone size, where shown, is once, few, many, or a class for clones that have expanded.

J gene,clone size,V gene,D gene,CDR3 DNA,CDR3 protein
TRBJ2-3,-,TRBV19,-,TGTGCCAGTAGTAGGTTATCTAGCACAGATACGCAGTATTTT,CASSRLSSTDTQYF
TRBJ1-2,-,TRBV11-2,-,TGTGCCAGCAGCTTAGTTTCCTATGGCTACACCTTC,CASSLVSYGYTF
TRBJ1-4,-,TRBV18,-,TGTGCCAGCTCACCTAACATTCGGGAAGGTGAAAAACTGTTTTTT,CASSPNIREGEKLFF
TRBJ2-5,-,TRBV4-1,TRBD2,TGCGCCAGCAGCCAAGGACTAGCGGGGGCCCAAGTGTACCAAGAGACCCAGTACTTC,CASSQGLAGAQVYQETQYF
TRBJ1-1,-,TRBV5-4,TRBD1,TGTGCCAGCAGCCCTCAGACCGGGACAGGGCAAGCTTTCTTT,CASSPQTGTGQAFF
TRBJ2-2,-,TRBV7-6,-,TGTGCCAGCAGCTTTCAGGCCGGGGAGCTGTTTTTT,CASSFQAGELFF
TRBJ2-7,-,TRBV23-1,TRBD1,TGCGCCAGCAGTCTTCGGACAGGGGGATACGAGCAGTACTTC,CASSLRTGGYEQYF
TRBJ1-2,few,TRBV19,-,TGTGCCAGTAGTCTAGGACCATATGGCTACACCTTC,CASSLGPYGYTF
TRBJ1-6,-,TRBV23-1,TRBD1,TGCGCCAGCAGTCCTACCCTGGACAGGGACAGACCTTCACCCCTCCACTTT,CASSPTLDRDRPSPLHF
TRBJ2-6,-,TRBV7-2,-,TGTGCCAGCAGCTTCGTGTACTCTGGGGCCAACGTCCTGACTTTC,CASSFVYSGANVLTF
TRBJ2-1,-,TRBV6-5,-,TGTGCCAGCTGGGGAGTTCGATACAATGAGCAGTTCTTC,CASWGVRYNEQFF
TRBJ1-3,-,TRBV7-2,-,TGTGCCAGCAGCGGCTGGGGTGGAGACACCATATATTTT,CASSGWGGDTIYF
TRBJ2-7,-,TRBV6-5,TRBD1,TGTGCCAGCAGTACCGGGACAGGGAGGCACGAGCAGTACTTC,CASSTGTGRHEQYF
TRBJ2-5,-,TRBV19,-,TGTGCCAGTAGTATAGGGGCAGGGGGGGGAGAGACCCAGTACTTC,CASSIGAGGGETQYF
TRBJ1-1,-,TRBV6-6,-,TGTGCCAGCAGCGAAATCGCCGGGGGTCGGAACACTGAAGCTTTCTTT,CASSEIAGGRNTEAFF
TRBJ1-1,-,TRBV4-1,-,TGCGCCAGCAGGGGGGTTTTACTGAACACTGAAGCTTTCTTT,CASRGVLLNTEAFF
TRBJ1-2,-,TRBV10-3,-,TGTGCCATCAGGATTGCCGGGACCGATAACTATGGCTACACCTTC,CAIRIAGTDNYGYTF
TRBJ2-6,-,TRBV5-1,TRBD1,TGCGCCAGCAGCTTGGTTAGACAGGGTGGTTCTGGGGCCAACGTCCTGACTTTC,CASSLVRQGGSGANVLTF
TRBJ2-1,-,TRBV18,-,TGTGCCAGCTCACCAAACGACAGATCCTACAATGAGCAGTTCTTC,CASSPNDRSYNEQFF
TRBJ2-1,-,TRBV5-8,-,TGTGCCAGCAGCTTGGGCAACAGGGATGTGAATGAGCAGTTCTTC,CASSLGNRDVNEQFF
TRBJ2-6,-,TRBV9,-,TGTGCCAGCAGCCCCACGGGCTCTGGGGCCAACGTCCTGACTTTC,CASSPTGSGANVLTF
TRBJ2-3,few,TRBV7-8,TRBD2,TGTGCCAGCAGCTCCCAGGCTGGGACTAGGGCGGTAGATACGCAGTATTTT,CASSSQAGTRAVDTQYF
TRBJ2-3,-,TRBV11-3,TRBD2,TGTGCCAGCAGCTTAGTTGTTGGGGGGGGTCCAGATACGCAGTATTTT,CASSLVVGGGPDTQYF
TRBJ2-5,-,TRBV9,-,TGTGCCAGCAGCGTTTGGGGACTGCAAGAGACCCAGTACTTC,CASSVWGLQETQYF
TRBJ2-1,-,TRBV7-3,-,TGTGCCAGCAGCACGACGCGGACTACTATTATGCGCTCCTACAATGAGCAGTTCTTC,CASSTTRTTIMRSYNEQFF
TRBJ2-7,few,TRBV6-5,TRBD1,TGTGCCAGCAGTTACTCAAGGACAGGAGCCTACGAGCAGTACTTC,CASSYSRTGAYEQYF
TRBJ1-1,-,TRBV27,-,TGTGCCAGCAGTAGGGGAGTCGGGAACACTGAAGCTTTCTTT,CASSRGVGNTEAFF
TRBJ2-7,few,TRBV4-1,-,TGCGCCAGCAGCCACAGGGAGGCCTACGAGCAGTACTTC,CASSHREAYEQYF
TRBJ1-6,-,TRBV19,TRBD1,TGTGCCAGTAGCCGGACAGGGGGCTATTCACCCCTCCACTTT,CASSRTGGYSPLHF
TRBJ1-2,-,TRBV7-2,TRBD1,TGTGCCAGCAGCTTAGAGGCGCGCAGGGGGGCCTATGGCTACACCTTC,CASSLEARRGAYGYTF
TRBJ1-4,-,TRBV5-1,TRBD1,TGCGCCAGCAGCTTAGGACAGGGGTATGAAAAACTGTTTTTT,CASSLGQGYEKLFF
TRBJ1-1,-,TRBV21-1,-,TGTGCCAGCCGACGTATGCAGAACACTGAAGCTTTCTTT,CASRRMQNTEAFF
TRBJ1-2,-,TRBV4-1,-,TGCGCCAGCAGCCAAGACTTAGGAAAAGGCGGCTACACCTTC,CASSQDLGKGGYTF
TRBJ2-7,-,TRBV28,TRBD1,TGTGCCAGCAGTTTTAGTCACAGGGGGCTCGGCTGGCAGTACTTC,CASSFSHRGLGWQYF
TRBJ2-5,-,TRBV18,-,TGTGCCAGCTCACCACCGAGCACGGGAGAAGAGACCCAGTACTTC,CASSPPSTGEETQYF
TRBJ1-4,-,TRBV11-2,-,TGTGCCAGCAGCTTAGTTCGGGGGACCCCAACTAATGAAAAACTGTTTTTT,CASSLVRGTPTNEKLFF
TRBJ1-6,-,TRBV2,-,TGTGCCAGCAAAGGGACGATTAATTCACCCCTCCACTTT,CASKGTINSPLHF
TRBJ2-2,-,TRBV5-1,TRBD2,TGCGCCAGCAGCTTCACTCTAGCGGGAACCGGGGAGCTGTTTTTT,CASSFTLAGTGELFF
TRBJ2-1,-,TRBV5-6,-,TGTGCCAGCAGCTTGCTGGAGCAGAGCTACAATGAGCAGTTCTTC,CASSLLEQSYNEQFF
TRBJ1-1,-,TRBV6-6,-,TGTGCCAGCAGTTACGGACAGCCAGCGGGGAACACTGAAGCTTTCTTT,CASSYGQPAGNTEAFF
TRBJ2-7,-,TRBV6-6,-,TGTGCCAGCAGTTACTCGTATGGGAATTACGAGCAGTACTTC,CASSYSYGNYEQYF